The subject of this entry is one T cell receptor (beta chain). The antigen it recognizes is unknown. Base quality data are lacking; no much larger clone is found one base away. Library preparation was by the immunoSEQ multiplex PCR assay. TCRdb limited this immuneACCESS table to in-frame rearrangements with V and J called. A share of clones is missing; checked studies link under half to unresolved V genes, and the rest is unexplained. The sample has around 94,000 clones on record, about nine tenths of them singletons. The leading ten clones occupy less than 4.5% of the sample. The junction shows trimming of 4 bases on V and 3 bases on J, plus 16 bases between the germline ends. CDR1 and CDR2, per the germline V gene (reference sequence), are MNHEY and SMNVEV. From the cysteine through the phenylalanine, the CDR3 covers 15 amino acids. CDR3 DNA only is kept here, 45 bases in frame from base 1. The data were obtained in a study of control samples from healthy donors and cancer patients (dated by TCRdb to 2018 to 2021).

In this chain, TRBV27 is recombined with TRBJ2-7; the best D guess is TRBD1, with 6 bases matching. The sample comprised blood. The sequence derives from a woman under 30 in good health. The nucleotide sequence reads TGTGCCAGCAGTTCTCAGGACAGTGGGGTCTACGAGCAGTACTTC. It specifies CASSSQDSGVYEQYF.